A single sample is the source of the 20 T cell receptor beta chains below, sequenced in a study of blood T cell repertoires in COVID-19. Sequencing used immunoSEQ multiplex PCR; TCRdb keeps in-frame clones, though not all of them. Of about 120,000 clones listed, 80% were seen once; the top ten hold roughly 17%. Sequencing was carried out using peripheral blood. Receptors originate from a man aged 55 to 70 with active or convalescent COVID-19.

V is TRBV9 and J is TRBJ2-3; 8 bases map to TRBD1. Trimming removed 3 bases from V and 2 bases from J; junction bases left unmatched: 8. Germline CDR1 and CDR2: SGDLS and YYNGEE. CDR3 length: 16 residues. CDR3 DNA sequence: TGTGCCAGCAGCGGAGGCAGGGGGCTCCCCACAGATACGCAGTATTTT. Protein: CASSGGRGLPTDTQYF.

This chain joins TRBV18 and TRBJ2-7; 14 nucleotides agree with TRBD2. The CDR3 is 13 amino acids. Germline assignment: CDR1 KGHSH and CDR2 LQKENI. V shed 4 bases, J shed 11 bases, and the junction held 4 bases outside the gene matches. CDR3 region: CASSQQTSGREYF. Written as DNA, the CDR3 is TGTGCCAGCTCACAACAGACTAGCGGGAGGGAGTACTTC. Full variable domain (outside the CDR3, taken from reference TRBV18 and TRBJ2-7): NAGVMQNPRHLVRRRGQEARLRCSPMKGHSHVYWYRQLPEEGLKFMVYLQKENIIDESGMPKERFSAEFPKEGPSILRIQQVVRGDSAAYFCASSQQTSGREYFGPGTRLTVT.

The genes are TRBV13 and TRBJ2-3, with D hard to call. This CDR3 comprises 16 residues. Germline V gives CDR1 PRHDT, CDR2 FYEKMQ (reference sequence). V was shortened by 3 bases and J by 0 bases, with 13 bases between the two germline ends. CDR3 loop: CASSLRQGSSTDTQYF. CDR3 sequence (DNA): TGTGCCAGCAGCTTGAGACAAGGCTCTAGCACAGATACGCAGTATTTT.

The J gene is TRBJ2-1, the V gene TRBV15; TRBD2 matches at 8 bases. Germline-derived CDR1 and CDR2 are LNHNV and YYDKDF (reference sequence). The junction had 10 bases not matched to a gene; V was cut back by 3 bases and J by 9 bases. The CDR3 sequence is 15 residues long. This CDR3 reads CATSRGRGAGVEQFF. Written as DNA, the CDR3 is TGTGCCACCAGCAGGGGTCGAGGAGCGGGAGTTGAGCAGTTCTTC.

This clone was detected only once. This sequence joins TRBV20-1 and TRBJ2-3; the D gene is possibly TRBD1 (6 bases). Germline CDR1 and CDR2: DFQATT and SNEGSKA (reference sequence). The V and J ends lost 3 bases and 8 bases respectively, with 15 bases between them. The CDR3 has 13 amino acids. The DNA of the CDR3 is TGCAGTGCTAGTCAGCAGGGGCTAGTTACGCAGTATTTT. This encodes CSASQQGLVTQYF.

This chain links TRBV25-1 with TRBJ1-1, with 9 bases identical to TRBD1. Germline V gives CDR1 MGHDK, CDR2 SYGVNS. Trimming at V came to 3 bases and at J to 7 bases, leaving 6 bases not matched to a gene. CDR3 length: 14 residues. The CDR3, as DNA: TGTGCCAGCAGTGATACAGGGGGCATTAATGAAGCTTTCTTT. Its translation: CASSDTGGINEAFF.

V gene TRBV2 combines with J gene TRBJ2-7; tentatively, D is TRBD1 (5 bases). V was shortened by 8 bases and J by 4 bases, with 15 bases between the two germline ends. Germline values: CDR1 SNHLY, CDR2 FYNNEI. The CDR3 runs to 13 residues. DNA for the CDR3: TGTGCCAGCGGCGACGACAGAACGTACGAGCAGTACTTC. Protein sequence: CASGDDRTYEQYF.

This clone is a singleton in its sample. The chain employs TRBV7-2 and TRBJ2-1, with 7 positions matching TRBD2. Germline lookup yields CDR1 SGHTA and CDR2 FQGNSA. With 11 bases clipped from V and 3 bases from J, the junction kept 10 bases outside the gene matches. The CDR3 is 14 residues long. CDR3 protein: CAGGDPDLYNEQFF. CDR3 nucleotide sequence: TGTGCCGGGGGGGACCCGGACCTCTACAATGAGCAGTTCTTC.

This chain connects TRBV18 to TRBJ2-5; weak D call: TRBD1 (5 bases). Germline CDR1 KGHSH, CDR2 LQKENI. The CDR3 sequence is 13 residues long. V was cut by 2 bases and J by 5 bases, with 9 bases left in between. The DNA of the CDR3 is TGTGCCAGCTCACCAGGGCAGGGCGAGACCCAGTACTTC. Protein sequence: CASSPGQGETQYF.

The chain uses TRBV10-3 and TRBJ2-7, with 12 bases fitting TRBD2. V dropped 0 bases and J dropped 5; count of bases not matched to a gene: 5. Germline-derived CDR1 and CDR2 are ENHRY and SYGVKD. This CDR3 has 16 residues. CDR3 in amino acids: CAISESASGRAHEQYF. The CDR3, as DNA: TGTGCCATCAGTGAGTCCGCTAGCGGGAGGGCCCACGAGCAGTACTTC.

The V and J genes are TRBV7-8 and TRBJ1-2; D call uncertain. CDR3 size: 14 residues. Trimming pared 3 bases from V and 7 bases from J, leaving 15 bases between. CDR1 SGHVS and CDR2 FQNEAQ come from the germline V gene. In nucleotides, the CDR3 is TGTGCCAGCAGCTTCGGACTGCCCTATTCTGGCTACACCTTC. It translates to CASSFGLPYSGYTF. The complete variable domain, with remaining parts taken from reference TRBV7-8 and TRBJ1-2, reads GAGVSQSPRYKVAKRGQDVALRCDPISGHVSLFWYQQALGQGPEFLTYFQNEAQLDKSGLPSDRFFAERPEGSVSTLKIQRTQQEDSAVYLCASSFGLPYSGYTFGSGTRLTVV.

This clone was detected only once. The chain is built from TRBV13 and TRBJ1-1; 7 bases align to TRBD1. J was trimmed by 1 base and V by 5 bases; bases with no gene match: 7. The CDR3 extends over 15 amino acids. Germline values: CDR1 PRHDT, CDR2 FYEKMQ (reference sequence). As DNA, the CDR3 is TGTGCCAGCAGCCTCCTGGAGGGGGCGAACACTGAAGCTTTCTTT. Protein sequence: CASSLLEGANTEAFF.

DNA for the CDR3: TGTGCCAGCAGCGTAGGACCTAGCGGGAGGGTCGGTGAGCAGTTCTTC. It encodes CASSVGPSGRVGEQFF. The J gene is TRBJ2-1, the V gene TRBV9; 12 positions agree with TRBD2. The CDR3 totals 16 residues. Germline CDR1 SGDLS, CDR2 YYNGEE. Losses at the gene ends were 0 bases for V and 9 bases for J; bases not matched to a gene: 7.

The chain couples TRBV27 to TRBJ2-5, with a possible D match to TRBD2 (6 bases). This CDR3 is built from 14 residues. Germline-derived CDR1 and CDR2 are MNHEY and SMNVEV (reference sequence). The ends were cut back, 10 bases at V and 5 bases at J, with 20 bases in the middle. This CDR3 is CAIHLEGLRETQYF. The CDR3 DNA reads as TGTGCCATTCACTTGGAGGGGTTAAGGGAGACCCAGTACTTC.

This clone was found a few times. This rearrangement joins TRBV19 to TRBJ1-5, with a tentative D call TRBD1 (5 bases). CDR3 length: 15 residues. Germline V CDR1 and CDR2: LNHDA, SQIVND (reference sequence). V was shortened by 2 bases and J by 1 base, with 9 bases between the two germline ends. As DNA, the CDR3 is TGTGCCAGTAGTATACGGGGGGTGAGCAATCAGCCCCAGCATTTT. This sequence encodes CASSIRGVSNQPQHF.

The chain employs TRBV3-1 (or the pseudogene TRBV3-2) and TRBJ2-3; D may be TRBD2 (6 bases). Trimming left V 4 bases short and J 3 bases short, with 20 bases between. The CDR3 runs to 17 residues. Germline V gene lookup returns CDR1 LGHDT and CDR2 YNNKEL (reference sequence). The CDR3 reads CASSPTRRRAGTDTQYF. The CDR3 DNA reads TGTGCCAGCAGCCCGACGCGGCGGAGGGCAGGGACAGATACGCAGTATTTT.

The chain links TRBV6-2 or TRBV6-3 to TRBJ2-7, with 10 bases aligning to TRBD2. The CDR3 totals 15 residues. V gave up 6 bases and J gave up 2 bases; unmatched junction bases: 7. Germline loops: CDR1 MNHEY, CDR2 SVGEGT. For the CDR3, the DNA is TGTGCCAGCAGCTCCGGACTAGCGGAAGCCTACGAGCAGTACTTC. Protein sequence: CASSSGLAEAYEQYF.

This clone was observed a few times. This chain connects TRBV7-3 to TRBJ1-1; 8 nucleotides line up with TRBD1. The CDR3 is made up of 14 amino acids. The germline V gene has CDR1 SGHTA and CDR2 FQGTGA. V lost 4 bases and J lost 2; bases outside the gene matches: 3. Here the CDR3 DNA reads TGTGCCAGCAGCTCGACAGGGGCCAACACTGAAGCTTTCTTT. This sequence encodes CASSSTGANTEAFF.

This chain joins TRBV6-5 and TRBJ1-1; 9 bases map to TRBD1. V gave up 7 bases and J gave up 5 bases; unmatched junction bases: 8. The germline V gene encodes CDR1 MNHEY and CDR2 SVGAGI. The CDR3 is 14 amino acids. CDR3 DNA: TGTGCCAGCATCCCGGGACAGGGTCCGACTGAAGCTTTCTTT. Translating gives CASIPGQGPTEAFF.

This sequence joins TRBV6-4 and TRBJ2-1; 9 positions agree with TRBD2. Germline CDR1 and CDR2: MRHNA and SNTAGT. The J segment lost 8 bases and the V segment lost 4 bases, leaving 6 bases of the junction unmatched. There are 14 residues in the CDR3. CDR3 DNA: TGTGCCAGCAGTGTTAATAGCGGGAGCTATGAGCAGTTCTTC. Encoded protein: CASSVNSGSYEQFF.